These 11 T cell receptor beta chains were all obtained from the same sample, sequenced in a study of chronic HIV infection and antiretroviral therapy. Each CDR3 protein gets one entry after TCRdb re-called the 5' RACE reads with MiXCR. In the table there are 30,000 to 45,000 distinct CDR3 sequences, 8% to 10% of which are singletons. Sequencing input: peripheral blood. Receptors originate from an adult who had HIV and had not received antiretroviral therapy, or was an uninfected healthy control (not recorded which).

This clonotype came up a few times. The V call is TRBV9, the J call TRBJ1-2; D gene ambiguous. The CDR3 length is 13 residues. V gave up 2 bases and J gave up 4 bases, with 9 bases separating them. Germline lookup yields CDR1 SGDLS and CDR2 YYNGEE. This CDR3 is CASSVAQSYGYTF. The CDR3 DNA sequence: TGTGCCAGCAGCGTTGCTCAGTCCTATGGCTACACCTTC.

The chain couples TRBV10-3 to TRBJ2-5; 8 positions match TRBD2. The length of the CDR3 is 14 residues. CDR1 and CDR2 (germline): ENHRY, SYGVKD. V was clipped by 3 bases and J by 1 base; unmatched bases: 1. The CDR3 here is CAISDTSGQETQYF. In DNA form, the CDR3 reads TGTGCCATCAGTGATACTAGCGGCCAAGAGACCCAGTACTTC.

At least ten counts were recorded for this clonotype. The gene calls are TRBV7-2 and TRBJ2-3; 11 nucleotides match TRBD1. CDR3 length: 16 amino acids. V was pared by 2 bases and J by 4 bases, with 5 bases of the junction left unmatched. CDR1 SGHTA and CDR2 FQGNSA come from the germline V gene. The CDR3 here is CASSLRTGGVADTQYF. The DNA for the CDR3 is TGTGCCAGCAGCTTACGGACAGGGGGCGTTGCAGATACGCAGTATTTT.

The chain joins TRBV20-1 to TRBJ1-1; 9 bases are a match to TRBD1. The ends lost 0 bases at V and 3 bases at J; junction bases unmatched: 5. The germline CDR1 and CDR2 sequences are DFQATT and SNEGSKA (reference sequence). The CDR3 is made up of 15 amino acids. CDR3 nucleotide sequence: TGCAGTGCTAGAGATAGCCGGGACAGGGACACTGAAGCTTTCTTT. Encoded protein: CSARDSRDRDTEAFF.

V is TRBV3-1 and J is TRBJ2-1; D uncertain. The ends were cut back, 3 bases at V and 0 bases at J, with 12 bases in the middle. CDR1 is LGHDT and CDR2 is YNNKEL in the germline V gene (reference sequence). CDR3 length equals 16 residues. CDR3 bases: TGTGCCAGCAGCCATCCCGACTTTCCCTCCTACAATGAGCAGTTCTTC. The encoded protein is CASSHPDFPSYNEQFF.

This clonotype was observed a handful of times. The gene calls are TRBV7-2 and TRBJ2-1; TRBD2 agrees at 7 bases. The CDR3 loop spans 14 amino acids. Germline V gene lookup returns CDR1 SGHTA and CDR2 FQGNSA. Trimming cost V 2 bases and J 3 bases; bases outside gene matches: 1. The CDR3 protein is CASSLTSDYNEQFF. The CDR3 region has the DNA TGTGCCAGCAGCTTAACTAGCGACTACAATGAGCAGTTCTTC.

This clonotype was counted many times. CDR3 nucleotide sequence: TGTGCCAGCAGCTACAGCTTTCGCACAGATACGCAGTATTTT. As protein: CASSYSFRTDTQYF. The chain couples TRBV7-2 to TRBJ2-3, with D unresolved. With 4 bases removed from V and 1 base from J, the gap between germline ends came to 9 bases. CDR3 size: 14 residues. Germline CDR1 is SGHTA and CDR2 is FQGNSA.

This chain uses TRBV20-1 with TRBJ2-7; 10 bases align to TRBD2. Germline-derived CDR1 and CDR2 are DFQATT and SNEGSKA (reference sequence). CDR3 length equals 15 residues. J gave up 7 bases and V 0 bases, and 9 bases lay outside the gene matches. This CDR3 reads CSARDGASGRGEQYF. The CDR3 region has the DNA TGCAGTGCTAGAGATGGGGCTAGCGGGAGAGGAGAGCAGTACTTC.

This clonotype was found a few times. V usage is TRBV7-9 and J usage is TRBJ2-3, with D uncertain. Trimming pared 10 bases from V and 0 bases from J, leaving 11 bases between. The germline gives CDR1 SEHNR, CDR2 FQNEAQ (reference sequence). This CDR3 region has 13 residues. CDR3 in amino acids: CATKGSSTDTQYF. CDR3 DNA: TGTGCCACCAAGGGATCTAGCACAGATACGCAGTATTTT.

The chain has TRBV29-1 and TRBJ1-1; no clear D gene. Between the trimmed V and J ends, which lost 3 bases and 0 bases, there was a span of 11 bases. CDR1 and CDR2 (germline): SQVTM, ANQGSEA. The CDR3 covers 14 residues. The CDR3 reads CSVDDQSMNTEAFF. CDR3 coding DNA: TGCAGCGTTGACGACCAATCCATGAACACTGAAGCTTTCTTT.

Many counts were recorded for this clonotype. This sequence joins TRBV15 and TRBJ2-2, with no clear D. The V gene's germline CDR1 is LNHNV and CDR2 YYDKDF (reference sequence). V lost 1 base and J lost 6, with 9 bases in between. CDR3 size: 14 residues. The CDR3 nucleotides read TGTGCCACCAGCAGAGCCCGGTTTCCCGGGGAGCTGTTTTTT. Translated: CATSRARFPGELFF.